The 12 T cell receptor beta chains given below trace back to one sample, sequenced in a study of blood T cell repertoires in COVID-19. The protocol was immunoSEQ multiplex PCR, while the TCRdb copy is restricted to in-frame clones and leaves out a portion. The sample yields around 60,000 clones, 90% seen once. The material sequenced was peripheral blood. Source of these receptors: a man between 60 and 70 years old with acute or convalescent COVID-19.

The V call is TRBV30, the J call TRBJ2-7, with D possibly matching TRBD1 (5 bases). Trimming stripped 3 bases from V and 4 bases from J, with 10 bases between. Germline lookup yields CDR1 GTSNPN and CDR2 SVGIG (reference sequence). The CDR3 covers 12 residues. CDR3 coding DNA: TGTGCCTGGAGCGGAGACAGTTACGAGCAGTACTTC. Its translation: CAWSGDSYEQYF.

The rearrangement links TRBV5-1 to TRBJ2-1; weak D call: TRBD1 (6 bases). V was clipped by 4 bases and J by 3 bases, with 8 bases between them. The CDR3 sequence is 13 residues long. Germline V gene lookup returns CDR1 SGHRS and CDR2 YFSETQ. The CDR3 DNA is TGCGCCAGCAGCCCGGACAGCTACAATGAGCAGTTCTTC. Translated: CASSPDSYNEQFF.

The gene calls are TRBV14 and TRBJ2-7; D is undetermined. The V end lost 4 bases, the J end lost 2 bases, and 3 bases lay between the germline ends. The CDR3 sequence is 11 residues long. CDR1 is SGHDN and CDR2 is FVKESK in the germline V gene. CDR3 DNA: TGTGCCAGCAGCCCCGCCTACGAGCAGTACTTC. This sequence encodes CASSPAYEQYF.

The V gene is TRBV19, the J gene TRBJ1-2; D is uncertain. The CDR3 loop spans 12 amino acids. V gave up 6 bases and J gave up 8 bases, with 13 bases separating them. Germline loops: CDR1 LNHDA, CDR2 SQIVND (reference sequence). CDR3 residues: CASSRSGSGYTF. CDR3 in DNA: TGTGCCAGTAGCCGCTCAGGCTCAGGCTACACCTTC.

J is TRBJ1-1 and V is TRBV18; 7 bases match TRBD1. The V and J ends lost 5 bases and 1 base, in that order; junction bases with no gene match: 4. CDR3 size: 14 residues. Germline CDR1 and CDR2: KGHSH and LQKENI. The CDR3 nucleotides are TGTGCCAGCTCAACGGGGACAGCGAACACTGAAGCTTTCTTT. Residues: CASSTGTANTEAFF.

The rearrangement links TRBV5-1 to TRBJ1-4; 9 bases are shared with TRBD1. Germline V gene lookup returns CDR1 SGHRS and CDR2 YFSETQ. The CDR3 spans 15 residues. V was clipped by 4 bases and J by 4 bases; unmatched bases: 5. CDR3 sequence reads: CASSLGTGYNEKLFF. The CDR3 DNA follows: TGCGCCAGCAGCCTCGGGACAGGGTATAATGAAAAACTGTTTTTT.

The V and J genes are TRBV5-6 and TRBJ1-1, with 8 bases matching TRBD1. CDR3 length equals 17 residues. Unmatched junction bases numbered 14, after V lost 4 bases and J lost 3 bases. Germline CDR1 and CDR2: SGHDT and YYEEEE. The CDR3: CASSVRGWTGIDTEAFF. Written as DNA, the CDR3 is TGTGCCAGCAGCGTTCGGGGTTGGACAGGGATAGACACTGAAGCTTTCTTT.

This chain connects TRBV19 to TRBJ2-4; 9 bases match TRBD1. V was clipped by 9 bases and J by 0 bases; unmatched bases: 3. CDR1 and CDR2 from the germline V gene are LNHDA and SQIVND (reference sequence). The CDR3 spans 14 residues. CDR3 sequence (DNA): TGTGCCAGCAGACAGGGGGGAGCCAAAAACATTCAGTACTTC. Residues: CASRQGGAKNIQYF.

The chain is built from TRBV9 and TRBJ1-2; 8 bases line up with TRBD1. Per germline, CDR1 SGDLS and CDR2 YYNGEE. Germline trimming cut 3 bases from V and 8 bases from J; bases unmatched to any gene: 6. This CDR3 is built from 13 residues. CDR3 amino acids: CASSDGTGGGYTF. CDR3 in DNA: TGTGCCAGCAGCGACGGGACAGGTGGCGGCTACACCTTC.

The chain recombines TRBV6-5 with TRBJ1-2, with D maybe TRBD1 (5 bases). V lost 0 bases and J 0 bases, leaving 8 bases between the germline ends. This CDR3 has 15 residues. CDR1 and CDR2 (germline): MNHEY, SVGAGI. Written as DNA, the CDR3 is TGTGCCAGCAGTTACTCGATCAGGGCTAACTATGGCTACACCTTC. Translated: CASSYSIRANYGYTF.

This sequence joins TRBV7-9 and TRBJ1-1; D may be TRBD1 (5 bases). V lost 5 bases, J lost 7 bases, and 11 bases lay in between. CDR1 is SEHNR and CDR2 is FQNEAQ in the germline V gene (reference sequence). This CDR3 is 12 amino acids long. DNA for the CDR3: TGTGCCAGCAGCCCGTCGGGGGATGAAGCTTTCTTT. Encoded protein: CASSPSGDEAFF.

The V and J genes are TRBV7-8 and TRBJ1-2; TRBD1 might be the D (6 bases). V gave up 1 base and J gave up 4 bases, with 13 bases separating them. CDR1 is SGHVS and CDR2 is FQNEAQ in the germline V gene. CDR3 size: 15 residues. Here the CDR3 reads CASSLDGRGGYGYTF. In nucleotides, the CDR3 is TGTGCCAGCAGCTTAGATGGCCGAGGGGGCTATGGCTACACCTTC.